The rows below give T cell receptor beta chains drawn from one sample of a study of vaccination and CD4 T cells after COVID-19. TCRdb reprocessed the PCR reads via MiXCR and lists one record per CDR3 protein. The sample includes 7,500 or so distinct CDR3 sequences, 20% to 25% seen only once; the top ten take 32%. These receptors are not linked to any known antigen. The sample consisted of CD4+ T cells from blood, cultured in vitro. The receptors shown here come from a human donor in good health. CDR3s include the opening cysteine and the closing phenylalanine or tryptophan. The D gene is left open where the match is weak. Clone size is shown for a subset of rows, as once, few, many or a class of expanded clone.

D	J	size	V	DNA	CDR3
-	TRBJ1-5	medium-sized	TRBV7-2	TGTGCCAGCAGCTTAGGGGCACAGGGCCCACAAGGCACCCAGCATTTT	CASSLGAQGPQGTQHF
-	TRBJ2-1	medium-sized	TRBV1	TGCACCAGCAGCCAACCGCACTCGCGGGGAGAAAATGAGCAGTTCTTC	CTSSQPHSRGENEQFF
-	TRBJ1-2	few	TRBV19	TGTGCCAGTAGTTCCCAGGACAGCTATGGCTACACCTTC	CASSSQDSYGYTF
-	TRBJ2-7	few	TRBV10-3	TGTGCCATCAGGAAACAGGTTGATGGATACGAGCAGTACTTC	CAIRKQVDGYEQYF
-	TRBJ2-2	-	TRBV6-1	TGTGCCAGCAGGGGGGACATACCGAACACCGGGGAGCTGTTTTTT	CASRGDIPNTGELFF
TRBD1	TRBJ1-2	-	TRBV5-5	TGTGCCAGCAGCTTATTCTCCGGGGACAGGGGGACCTATGGCTACACCTTC	CASSLFSGDRGTYGYTF
-	TRBJ1-4	-	TRBV20-1	TGCAGTGCTAGCGCCCGTGGGCTGGGGAGTGAAAAACTGTTTTTT	CSASARGLGSEKLFF
TRBD2	TRBJ2-2	few	TRBV25-1	TGTGCCAGCAGTGAATATTGGGGGGGAACCGGGGAGCTGTTTTTT	CASSEYWGGTGELFF
-	TRBJ1-2	-	TRBV6-5	TGTGCCAGCAGTTTAACAGGGTCTAACTATGGCTACACCTTC	CASSLTGSNYGYTF
TRBD1	TRBJ1-2	-	TRBV15	TGTGCCACCAGCAACCGGGACAGAAATAACTATGGCTACACCTTC	CATSNRDRNNYGYTF
-	TRBJ1-6	-	TRBV18	TGTGCCAGCTCACCAGTAGGACAGATAAATTCACCCCTCCACTTT	CASSPVGQINSPLHF
-	TRBJ2-3	few	TRBV30	TGTGCCTGGAGGTTAAGTGGAGTTAGCACAGATACGCAGTATTTT	CAWRLSGVSTDTQYF
TRBD1	TRBJ1-1	few	TRBV12-3/TRBV12-4	TGTGCCAGTGCGGGACAGGAGAACACTGAAGCTTTCTTT	CASAGQENTEAFF
TRBD1	TRBJ1-2	-	TRBV19	TGTGCCAGTAGTGCAGACTCGGGACAGAACTATGGCTACACCTTC	CASSADSGQNYGYTF
-	TRBJ1-1	-	TRBV12-3/TRBV12-4	TGTGCCAGCAGTTGGGACACTGAAGCTTTCTTT	CASSWDTEAFF
-	TRBJ2-5	medium-sized	TRBV27	TGTGCCAGCAGTCGCACCGGGACACCGGAGACCCAGTACTTC	CASSRTGTPETQYF
TRBD2	TRBJ2-4	-	TRBV20-1	TGCAGCGCCGGGCTAGCGGGGGCGCCGGGGATACCATTCGCCAAAAACATTCAGTACTTC	CSAGLAGAPGIPFAKNIQYF
-	TRBJ1-2	few	TRBV6-1	TGTGCCAGCACGCGGACGGCTTACGACTATGGCTACACCTTC	CASTRTAYDYGYTF
TRBD2	TRBJ2-3	medium-sized	TRBV7-2	TGTGCCAGCAGCACTAGCGGGGGGGCGTTCAGCACAGATACGCAGTATTTT	CASSTSGGAFSTDTQYF
-	TRBJ1-1	-	TRBV23-1	TGCGCCAGCAGTCAAGGCGGGACTGAAGCTTTCTTT	CASSQGGTEAFF
-	TRBJ2-7	-	TRBV11-3	TGTGCCAGCAGCTTAGATCGGCATGGCTACGAGCAGTACTTC	CASSLDRHGYEQYF
-	TRBJ2-1	few	TRBV6-1	TGTGCCAGCAGACGACCGTCGAGCTCCTACAATGAGCAGTTCTTC	CASRRPSSSYNEQFF
-	TRBJ2-3	few	TRBV6-1	TGTGCCAGCAGTGAACAGTGGCACACAGATACGCAGTATTTT	CASSEQWHTDTQYF
-	TRBJ1-6	medium-sized	TRBV6-1	TGTGCCAGCACGCCTGGGTTCACCTATAATTCACCCCTCCACTTT	CASTPGFTYNSPLHF